These 30 T cell receptor beta chains were sequenced from one sample in a study of T cell responses to AZD1222 COVID-19 vaccine (dated by TCRdb to the early 2020s). The method was the immunoSEQ multiplex PCR assay. Imported from immuneACCESS, the table was reduced by TCRdb to in-frame sequences with V and J called. These copies leave out some clones; in studies compared against another copy, an unresolved V gene accounts for under half, and the cause of the remainder is not known. The sample table shows about 130,000 clones, and 80% to 90% are seen once. Of the sample, about 5% is held by the ten largest clones. Interpreted using the paper, the time point label stands for: baseline before first vaccination. This sample comprised peripheral blood, obtained on day 0 of AZD1222 vaccination. These receptors came from an adult in good health.

The chain joins TRBV9 to TRBJ2-2; no clear D. The CDR3 totals 13 residues. The V and J ends lost 3 bases and 4 bases respectively, with 7 bases between them. The germline CDR1 and CDR2 sequences are SGDLS and YYNGEE. The CDR3 protein is CASSGHGTGELFF. In nucleotides, the CDR3 is TGTGCCAGCAGCGGACATGGCACCGGGGAGCTGTTTTTT.

This clone was observed a single time. At one of its ends the junction is not consistent with the germline gene, which may arise from a read error. CDR3 residues: CASSLGLRDRGETQYF. CDR3 DNA sequence: TGTGCTAGCAGCTTAGGATTAAGGGACAGGGGTGAGACCCAGTACTTC. This chain links TRBV7-7 with TRBJ2-5, with TRBD1 matching 10 bases. CDR1 is SSHAT and CDR2 is FNYEAQ in the germline V gene (reference sequence). The CDR3 runs to 16 residues.

The chain joins TRBV18 to TRBJ1-1, with D possibly being TRBD1 (5 bases). From germline, CDR1 is KGHSH and CDR2 LQKENI. Between the trimmed V and J ends, which lost 5 bases and 3 bases, there was a span of 16 bases. CDR3 size: 15 residues. The CDR3 DNA reads TGTGCCAGCTCAATGTCTACGGGGCGGGACACTGAAGCTTTCTTT. Its translation: CASSMSTGRDTEAFF.

The chain combines TRBV28 with TRBJ1-2, with 8 nucleotides matching TRBD1. The CDR3 is 15 residues long. The J segment lost 6 bases and the V segment lost 1 base, leaving 7 bases of the junction unmatched. Germline loops: CDR1 MDHEN, CDR2 SYDVKM. CDR3 sequence (DNA): TGTGCCAGCAGTTTATTTTCCCCGGACAGGGATGGCTACACCTTC. This gives the protein CASSLFSPDRDGYTF.

This chain uses TRBV5-1 with TRBJ2-2; 10 positions match TRBD2. CDR1 SGHRS and CDR2 YFSETQ come from the germline V gene. The CDR3 sequence is 15 residues long. Germline trimming cut 5 bases from V and 3 bases from J; bases unmatched to any gene: 4. CDR3 loop: CASRQSGRDTGELFF. CDR3 sequence (DNA): TGCGCCAGCAGACAGAGCGGGAGGGACACCGGGGAGCTGTTTTTT.

This rearrangement joins TRBV2 to TRBJ1-1; the match to TRBD1 covers 8 bases. From germline, CDR1 is SNHLY and CDR2 FYNNEI. This CDR3 has 15 amino acids. Unmatched junction bases numbered 6, after V lost 5 bases and J lost 1 base. The CDR3 region is CASSYTGTGNTEAFF. CDR3 nucleotide sequence: TGTGCCAGCAGTTACACCGGGACAGGGAACACTGAAGCTTTCTTT.

This chain connects TRBV5-4 to TRBJ1-2; 7 bases are a match to TRBD1. The germline V gene has CDR1 SGHNT and CDR2 YYREEE (reference sequence). The trim removed 0 bases at V and 5 bases at J, leaving 1 base unmatched. The CDR3 is made up of 13 amino acids. CDR3 sequence: CASSLEQGYGYTF. DNA for the CDR3: TGTGCCAGCAGCTTGGAACAGGGGTATGGCTACACCTTC.

This clone showed up just once. The DNA of the CDR3 is TGTGCCAGCAGCTTAAGCGGACGCAATCAGCCCCAGCATTTT. Amino acids: CASSLSGRNQPQHF. The chain uses TRBV11-2 and TRBJ1-5; D call uncertain. The CDR3 is made up of 14 amino acids. V was pared by 2 bases and J by 2 bases, with 7 bases between. The germline V gene encodes CDR1 SGHAT and CDR2 FQNNGV.

The chain has TRBV28 and TRBJ2-7; D uncertain. The V end was cut by 7 bases, the J end by 2 bases, with 9 bases between. Germline V lookup: CDR1 MDHEN, CDR2 SYDVKM. The CDR3 is 12 amino acids. The CDR3 bases are TGTGCCAGCAAGGGTTATGCCTACGAGCAGTACTTC. Translating it yields CASKGYAYEQYF. Supplemented by reference TRBV28 and TRBJ2-7, the full variable domain reads DVKVTQSSRYLVKRTGEKVFLECVQDMDHENMFWYRQDPGLGLRLIYFSYDVKMKEKGDIPEGYSVSREKKERFSLILESASTNQTSMYLCASKGYAYEQYFGPGTRLTVT.

The chain recombines TRBV19 with TRBJ1-1, with D hard to call. The ends were cut back, 9 bases at V and 4 bases at J, with 15 bases in the middle. The CDR3 runs to 13 residues. Germline CDR1 is LNHDA and CDR2 is SQIVND (reference sequence). The CDR3 here is CASRSGYFTEAFF. The CDR3 DNA reads TGTGCCAGCCGATCGGGTTACTTCACTGAAGCTTTCTTT.

The chain employs TRBV28 and TRBJ2-5, with D perhaps given as TRBD1 or TRBD2 (6 bases each). The CDR3 is 15 residues long. Germline V gives CDR1 MDHEN, CDR2 SYDVKM. Trimming took 6 bases from V and 2 from J, leaving 16 bases between them. CDR3 DNA sequence: TGTGCCAGCAGGCGTCGGGGGACATCACAAGAGACCCAGTACTTC. Amino acids: CASRRRGTSQETQYF.

This sequence joins TRBV2 and TRBJ1-3; D uncertain. Per germline, CDR1 SNHLY and CDR2 FYNNEI. V was cut by 0 bases and J by 2 bases, with 8 bases left in between. This CDR3 region has 15 residues. CDR3 DNA sequence: TGTGCCAGCAGTGAAGCCCCCGGGGCTGGAAACACCATATATTTT. Encoded protein: CASSEAPGAGNTIYF.

The rearrangement uses TRBV5-4 and TRBJ2-1, with D perhaps TRBD1 (5 bases). Trimming removed 4 bases at V and 6 bases at J, with 17 bases between. Germline V gene sequence: CDR1 SGHNT, CDR2 YYREEE (reference sequence). The CDR3 covers 15 residues. The CDR3 spells CASSRQLFGFNEQFF. CDR3 nucleotides: TGTGCCAGCAGCCGACAGCTCTTCGGGTTCAATGAGCAGTTCTTC.

The chain recombines TRBV19 with TRBJ1-1; TRBD1 is a possible D gene (6 bases). V was trimmed by 5 bases and J by 3 bases, leaving 13 bases between them. This CDR3 spans 14 amino acids. CDR1 is LNHDA, CDR2 SQIVND, per germline (reference sequence). For the CDR3, the DNA is TGTGCCAGTAGTTCAAGGGGGGTTCACACTGAAGCTTTCTTT. The encoded protein is CASSSRGVHTEAFF.

The chain has TRBV4-2 and TRBJ1-5; D is ambiguous. Deletions cut 0 bases from V and 5 bases from J, with 5 bases between. This CDR3 is built from 13 residues. Looked up from germline, CDR1 is LGHNA and CDR2 is YNFKEQ. This CDR3 is CASSQERHQPQHF. In DNA form, the CDR3 reads TGTGCCAGCAGCCAAGAGCGGCATCAGCCCCAGCATTTT.

J is TRBJ1-1 and V is TRBV12-5; maybe TRBD1 (5 bases). Trimming pared 7 bases from V and 2 bases from J, leaving 11 bases between. The CDR3 contains 13 residues. From germline, CDR1 is LGHNT and CDR2 FRNRAP. CDR3 nucleotides: TGTGCTAGTGCCAAACAGGAAAACACTGAAGCTTTCTTT. It specifies CASAKQENTEAFF.

The chain uses TRBV5-1 and TRBJ1-1, with unresolved D. V gave up 0 bases and J gave up 4 bases, with 10 bases separating them. The CDR3 is 14 amino acids. Germline lookup yields CDR1 SGHRS and CDR2 YFSETQ. The CDR3 here is CASSLEPGGTEAFF. The CDR3 DNA sequence: TGCGCCAGCAGCTTGGAACCCGGCGGCACTGAAGCTTTCTTT.

The genes are TRBV5-5 and TRBJ2-1; 15 nucleotides agree with TRBD2. The V and J ends lost 1 base and 15 bases, in that order; junction bases with no gene match: 5. CDR1 SGHKS and CDR2 YYEKEE come from the germline V gene (reference sequence). The CDR3 has 14 amino acids. The CDR3 spells CASSLQGLAGGRFF. CDR3 coding DNA: TGTGCCAGCAGCTTGCAAGGACTAGCGGGAGGGAGGTTCTTC. Filled out from reference TRBV5-5 and TRBJ2-1, the complete variable domain reads DAGVTQSPTHLIKTRGQQVTLRCSPISGHKSVSWYQQVLGQGPQFIFQYYEKEERGRGNFPDRFSARQFPNYSSELNVNALLLGDSALYLCASSLQGLAGGRFFGPGTRLTVL.

The gene calls are TRBV7-9 and TRBJ1-3; D gene ambiguous. The CDR3 has 13 amino acids. The V end was cut by 8 bases, the J end by 5 bases, with 13 bases between. Germline V gene sequence: CDR1 SEHNR, CDR2 FQNEAQ (reference sequence). The CDR3 here is CASGEKDRNTIYF. CDR3 DNA: TGTGCCAGCGGAGAGAAAGACCGAAACACCATATATTTT.

V usage is TRBV10-2 and J usage is TRBJ2-1; D is ambiguous. The germline CDR1 and CDR2 sequences are WSHSY and SAAADI. The CDR3 has 14 amino acids. Trimming took 2 bases from V and 9 from J, leaving 14 bases between them. This chain's CDR3 is CASSEIGSRSEQFF. The CDR3 DNA reads as TGCGCCAGCAGTGAGATAGGTAGCCGGAGTGAGCAGTTCTTC.

This chain connects TRBV27 to TRBJ1-6, with 12 bases that match TRBD1. Germline CDR1 reads MNHEY; CDR2 reads SMNVEV (reference sequence). With 6 bases clipped from V and 9 bases from J, the junction kept 6 bases outside the gene matches. This CDR3 has 15 amino acids. The CDR3 DNA reads TGTGCCAGCAGCCCTCTGGGACAGGGGGCTTCACCCCTCCACTTT. This codes for CASSPLGQGASPLHF.

V gene TRBV5-4 combines with J gene TRBJ2-5; 10 bases line up with TRBD2. Per the germline V gene, CDR1 is SGHNT and CDR2 is YYREEE (reference sequence). This CDR3 region has 15 residues. V dropped 1 base and J dropped 4; count of bases not matched to a gene: 4. The CDR3 here is CASSLQLAGVETQYF. In DNA, the CDR3 is TGTGCCAGCAGCTTGCAGCTAGCGGGAGTAGAGACCCAGTACTTC.

The gene calls are TRBV18 and TRBJ1-3; a weak D match, TRBD1 (5 bases). V was trimmed by 6 bases and J by 3 bases, leaving 15 bases between them. Germline assignment: CDR1 KGHSH and CDR2 LQKENI. CDR3 size: 15 residues. The CDR3 sequence: CASSPRRGSGNTIYF. The CDR3 DNA reads as TGTGCCAGCTCGCCCCGGCGGGGGAGTGGAAACACCATATATTTT.

The chain joins TRBV18 to TRBJ2-7; D is uncertain. Germline lookup yields CDR1 KGHSH and CDR2 LQKENI. The CDR3 is 14 amino acids. The V end was cut by 3 bases, the J end by 2 bases, with 11 bases between. CDR3 sequence reads: CASSPERPAYEQYF. CDR3 DNA sequence: TGTGCCAGCTCACCCGAGAGACCAGCCTACGAGCAGTACTTC. Full variable domain (outside the CDR3, taken from reference TRBV18 and TRBJ2-7): NAGVMQNPRHLVRRRGQEARLRCSPMKGHSHVYWYRQLPEEGLKFMVYLQKENIIDESGMPKERFSAEFPKEGPSILRIQQVVRGDSAAYFCASSPERPAYEQYFGPGTRLTVT.

The rearrangement joins TRBV5-4 to TRBJ2-2; TRBD1 is a possible D gene (6 bases). V was trimmed by 3 bases and J by 4 bases, leaving 13 bases between them. CDR1 SGHNT and CDR2 YYREEE come from the germline V gene (reference sequence). The CDR3 has 15 amino acids. CDR3 bases: TGTGCCAGCAGCTCATCGACAGGATTCACCGGGGAGCTGTTTTTT. Its translation: CASSSSTGFTGELFF.

V gene TRBV5-8 combines with J gene TRBJ1-1; D perhaps matches TRBD1 (5 bases). Germline V gives CDR1 SGHTS, CDR2 YDEGEE. The CDR3 contains 14 residues. The V and J ends lost 7 bases and 1 base respectively, with 14 bases between them. The CDR3 reads CASARRGRNTEAFF. The CDR3 nucleotides read TGTGCCAGCGCCCGTCGGGGGAGGAACACTGAAGCTTTCTTT.

CDR3 in amino acids: CASRGINYGYTF. CDR3 DNA sequence: TGTGCCAGCAGGGGGATTAACTATGGCTACACCTTC. The rearrangement joins TRBV12-3 or TRBV12-4 to TRBJ1-2; no firm D call. The CDR3 sequence is 12 residues long. The ends were cut back, 6 bases at V and 1 base at J, with 6 bases in the middle.

Details on this clone: The same CDR3 is also encoded by other DNA sequences in this sample. The chain uses TRBV5-6 and TRBJ2-3; 14 bases map to TRBD2. The junction had 7 bases not matched to a gene; V was cut back by 4 bases and J by 6 bases. The CDR3 contains 16 residues. Germline CDR1 reads SGHDT; CDR2 reads YYEEEE. This chain's CDR3 is CASSLGLAGVGDTQYF. The DNA for the CDR3 is TGTGCCAGCAGCCTGGGACTAGCGGGAGTTGGGGATACGCAGTATTTT.

This chain links TRBV19 with TRBJ2-1; 10 bases agree with TRBD1. Trimming removed 5 bases from V and 0 bases from J; junction bases left unmatched: 7. From germline, CDR1 is LNHDA and CDR2 SQIVND (reference sequence). The CDR3 runs to 17 residues. CDR3 amino acids: CASSPRGQGSSYNEQFF. DNA of the CDR3: TGTGCCAGTAGTCCCCGGGGACAGGGGAGCTCCTACAATGAGCAGTTCTTC. Full variable domain (outside the CDR3, taken from reference TRBV19 and TRBJ2-1): DGGITQSPKYLFRKEGQNVTLSCEQNLNHDAMYWYRQDPGQGLRLIYYSQIVNDFQKGDIAEGYSVSREKKESFPLTVTSAQKNPTAFYLCASSPRGQGSSYNEQFFGPGTRLTVL.

The CDR3 DNA reads as TGTGCCAGCACGGGGGACAGAGAAAATGAAAAACTGTTTTTT. It yields the protein CASTGDRENEKLFF. This chain links TRBV2 with TRBJ1-4; 7 nucleotides match TRBD1. Trimming cost V 7 bases and J 5 bases; bases outside gene matches: 7. The V gene's germline CDR1 is SNHLY and CDR2 FYNNEI. The CDR3 has 14 residues.